This T cell receptor beta chain was identified during a study of blood T cell repertoires in COVID-19. Study background: COVID-19 samples from acute and convalescent phases originated in the United States, Italy and Spain. In each case, the material was cDNA or gDNA derived from T cells, B-cell-depleted T cells, or PBMCs.

Enrolled during active infection, Seattle patients were then followed longitudinally. In the original processing: Researchers report that nucleated cell counts were estimated from reference gene primer amplification. The protocol was immunoSEQ multiplex PCR, while the TCRdb copy is restricted to in-frame clones and leaves out a portion. The V and J calls and clone size are taken from that table; D and trimming were inferred from the DNA. Found here are about 70,000 clones, roughly 84% of them singletons; the top ten hold less than 8%. The specimen was peripheral blood. This TCR was recovered from a man aged 30-40 years with COVID-19, enrolled during active disease.

Written as DNA, the CDR3 is TGTGCCAGCAGTTACCGGCGGGATATCGACGAGCAGTACTTC. It specifies CASSYRRDIDEQYF. The chain has TRBV6-2 or TRBV6-3 and TRBJ2-7, with D maybe TRBD2 (6 bases). This CDR3 comprises 14 residues. Trimming left V 2 bases short and J 5 bases short, with 13 bases between. Germline V gene lookup returns CDR1 MNHEY and CDR2 SVGEGT.